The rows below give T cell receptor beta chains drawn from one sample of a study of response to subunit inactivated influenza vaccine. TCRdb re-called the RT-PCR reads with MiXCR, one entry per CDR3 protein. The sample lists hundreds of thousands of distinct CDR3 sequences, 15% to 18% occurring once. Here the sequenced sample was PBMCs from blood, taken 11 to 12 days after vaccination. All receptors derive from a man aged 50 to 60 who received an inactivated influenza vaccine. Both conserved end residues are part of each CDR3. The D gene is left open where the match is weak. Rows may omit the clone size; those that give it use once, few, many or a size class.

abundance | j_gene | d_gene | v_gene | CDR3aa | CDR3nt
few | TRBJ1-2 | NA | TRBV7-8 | CASSLAGGRGYTF | TGTGCCAGCAGCTTAGCAGGAGGGCGCGGCTACACCTTC
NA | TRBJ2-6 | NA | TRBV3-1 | CASGSGANVLTF | TGTGCCAGCGGTTCTGGGGCCAACGTCCTGACTTTC
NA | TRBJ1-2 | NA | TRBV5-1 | CASSLSRQIYGYTF | TGCGCCAGCAGCTTGTCTCGGCAGATCTATGGCTACACCTTC
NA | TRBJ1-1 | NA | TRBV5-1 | CASSFATEVNTEAFF | TGCGCCAGCAGTTTTGCTACAGAGGTGAACACTGAAGCTTTCTTT
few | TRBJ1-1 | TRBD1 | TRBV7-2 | CASSLRDRVHTEAFF | TGTGCCAGCAGCCTCCGGGACAGGGTTCACACTGAAGCTTTCTTT
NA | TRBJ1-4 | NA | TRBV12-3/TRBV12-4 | CASSRIGKLFF | TGTGCCAGCAGTAGAATCGGAAAACTGTTTTTT
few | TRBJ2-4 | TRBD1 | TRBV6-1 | CASSRTGAPAKNIQYF | TGTGCCAGCAGCCGCACAGGGGCGCCGGCCAAAAACATTCAGTACTTC
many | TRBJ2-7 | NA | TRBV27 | CASSFLGLNPEQYF | TGTGCCAGCAGTTTTCTCGGACTAAATCCCGAGCAGTACTTC
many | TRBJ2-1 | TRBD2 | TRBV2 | CASIVDRGGNEQFF | TGTGCCAGCATTGTGGACCGGGGGGGCAATGAGCAGTTCTTC
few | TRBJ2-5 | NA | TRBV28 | CASRSGGLQETQYF | TGTGCCAGCAGGTCCGGGGGATTACAAGAGACCCAGTACTTC
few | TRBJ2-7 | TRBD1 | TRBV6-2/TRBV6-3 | CASRPGQGIREQYF | TGTGCCAGCAGACCGGGACAGGGGATTCGCGAGCAGTACTTC
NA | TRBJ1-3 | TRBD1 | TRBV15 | CATSFQGAAGNTIYF | TGTGCCACCAGCTTCCAGGGGGCTGCTGGAAACACCATATATTTT
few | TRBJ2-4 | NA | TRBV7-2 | CASSLVAGDIQYF | TGTGCCAGCAGCCTAGTGGCAGGGGACATTCAGTACTTC
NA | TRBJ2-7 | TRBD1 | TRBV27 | CASSLGTAIGEQYF | TGTGCCAGCAGTTTAGGGACAGCAATCGGCGAGCAGTACTTC
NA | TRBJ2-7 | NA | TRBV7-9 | CASSLGDRPTYEQYF | TGTGCCAGCAGCTTAGGTGACAGGCCCACCTACGAGCAGTACTTC
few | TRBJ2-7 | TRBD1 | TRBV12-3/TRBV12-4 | CASSFLGQGDLRGQYF | TGTGCCAGCAGTTTTTTGGGGCAGGGGGATCTACGAGGGCAGTACTTC
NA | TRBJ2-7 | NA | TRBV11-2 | CASSLVFGFYEQYF | TGTGCCAGCAGCTTAGTCTTCGGATTCTACGAGCAGTACTTC
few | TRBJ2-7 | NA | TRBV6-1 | CASSERDTRREQYF | TGTGCCAGCAGTGAAAGGGACACCCGAAGGGAGCAGTACTTC
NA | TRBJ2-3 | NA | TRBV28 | CASSLWDVGNTQYF | TGTGCCAGCAGCCTTTGGGACGTTGGGAATACGCAGTATTTT
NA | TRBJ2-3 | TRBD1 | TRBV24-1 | CATSDPTPTGGLTDTQYF | TGTGCCACCAGTGATCCCACCCCGACAGGGGGGTTAACAGATACGCAGTATTTT
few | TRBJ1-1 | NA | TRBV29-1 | CSVGLVGMEAFF | TGCAGCGTAGGCTTGGTTGGTATGGAAGCTTTCTTT
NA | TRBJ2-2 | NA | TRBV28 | CASSLGQPYTGELFF | TGTGCCAGCAGTTTAGGTCAGCCCTACACCGGGGAGCTGTTTTTT
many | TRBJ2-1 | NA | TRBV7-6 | CASSLDAGSNSYNEQFF | TGTGCCAGCAGCTTAGATGCGGGCAGCAACTCCTACAATGAGCAGTTCTTC
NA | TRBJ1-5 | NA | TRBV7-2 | CASSLAGGQQPQHF | TGTGCCAGCAGCTTAGCCGGGGGGCAACAGCCCCAGCATTTT
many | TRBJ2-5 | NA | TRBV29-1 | CSVGWDQETQYF | TGCAGCGTTGGGTGGGACCAAGAGACCCAGTACTTC
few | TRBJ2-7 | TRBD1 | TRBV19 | CASSIGAPGQGPYEQYF | TGTGCCAGTAGTATAGGAGCCCCAGGACAGGGGCCTTACGAGCAGTACTTC
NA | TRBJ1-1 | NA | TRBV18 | CASSLDNTGVPLSPEAFF | TGTGCCAGCTCACTAGACAACACCGGGGTCCCCTTAAGTCCTGAAGCTTTCTTT
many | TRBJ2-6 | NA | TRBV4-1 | CASSHTRPAISGANVLTF | TGCGCCAGCAGCCACACAAGACCGGCCATCTCTGGGGCCAACGTCCTGACTTTC
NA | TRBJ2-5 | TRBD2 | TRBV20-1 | CSARALAEVQETQYF | TGCAGTGCCCGCGCCCTAGCGGAGGTACAAGAGACCCAGTACTTC
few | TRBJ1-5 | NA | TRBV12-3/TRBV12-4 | CASSLLGTDRQPQHF | TGTGCCAGCAGTTTATTGGGTACCGACCGGCAGCCCCAGCATTTT
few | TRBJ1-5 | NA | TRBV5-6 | CASSLGRGRNQPQHF | TGTGCCAGCAGCTTGGGCAGGGGAAGGAATCAGCCCCAGCATTTT
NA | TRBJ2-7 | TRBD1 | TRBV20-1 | CSARKDRGYEQYF | TGCAGTGCTAGAAAGGACAGGGGCTACGAGCAGTACTTC
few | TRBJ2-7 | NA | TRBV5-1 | CASSLGSGGSYEQYF | TGCGCCAGCAGCTTGGGATCCGGGGGCTCCTACGAGCAGTACTTC
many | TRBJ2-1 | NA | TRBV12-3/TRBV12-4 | CASSLMGNEQFF | TGTGCCAGCAGTTTAATGGGGAATGAGCAGTTCTTC
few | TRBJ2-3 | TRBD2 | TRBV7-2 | CASNRLAGGSTDTQYF | TGTGCCAGCAACAGACTAGCGGGGGGAAGCACAGATACGCAGTATTTT
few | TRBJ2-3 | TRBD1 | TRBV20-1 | CSARQGADTQYF | TGCAGTGCTAGGCAGGGGGCAGATACGCAGTATTTT
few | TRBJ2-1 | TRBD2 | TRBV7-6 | CASSLVRLAGVDEQFF | TGTGCCAGCAGCTTAGTTAGGCTAGCGGGAGTAGATGAGCAGTTCTTC
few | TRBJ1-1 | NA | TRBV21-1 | CASSKEYTEAFF | TGTGCCAGCAGCAAAGAATACACAGAAGCTTTCTTT
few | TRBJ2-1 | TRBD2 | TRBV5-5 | CASSLVRGLVENEQFF | TGTGCCAGCAGCTTGGTCAGGGGACTAGTAGAAAATGAGCAGTTCTTC
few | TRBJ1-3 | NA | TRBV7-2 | CASSRRRDTIYF | TGTGCCAGCAGCCGAAGGCGAGACACCATATATTTT
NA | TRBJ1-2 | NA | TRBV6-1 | CAISTGQLYGYTF | TGTGCCATCAGCACCGGACAACTCTATGGCTACACCTTC
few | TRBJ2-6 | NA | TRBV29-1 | CSARDAGANVLTF | TGCAGCGCCCGGGACGCCGGGGCCAACGTCCTGACTTTC
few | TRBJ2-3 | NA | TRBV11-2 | CASRTGSTTDTQYF | TGTGCCAGCAGGACCGGATCCACCACAGATACGCAGTATTTT
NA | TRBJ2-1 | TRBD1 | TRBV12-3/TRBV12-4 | CASSSGTGGKNEQFF | TGTGCCAGCAGTTCAGGGACAGGGGGCAAGAATGAGCAGTTCTTC
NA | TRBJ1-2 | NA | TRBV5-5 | CASSLGSLSSGYTF | TGTGCCAGCAGCTTGGGTTCTTTGTCTTCTGGCTACACCTTC
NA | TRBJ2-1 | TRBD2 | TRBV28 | CASSHSFAGDYNEQFF | TGTGCCAGCAGCCACAGTTTCGCGGGGGACTACAATGAGCAGTTCTTC
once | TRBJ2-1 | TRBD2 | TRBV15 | CATSRDRRLAGDPGFF | TGTGCCACCAGCAGAGATAGGCGACTAGCGGGCGACCCCGGGTTCTTC
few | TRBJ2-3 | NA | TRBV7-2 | CASSSSITDTQYF | TGTGCCAGCAGCTCCTCCATCACAGATACGCAGTATTTT
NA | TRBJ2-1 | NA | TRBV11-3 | CASSLDKPGEQFF | TGTGCCAGCAGCTTAGACAAGCCAGGGGAGCAGTTCTTC
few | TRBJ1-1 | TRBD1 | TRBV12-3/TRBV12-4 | CASSGNRDRSEAFF | TGTGCCAGCAGTGGAAACCGGGACAGGTCTGAAGCTTTCTTT
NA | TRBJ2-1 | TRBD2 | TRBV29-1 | CSVVVLGGSPHNEQFF | TGCAGCGTTGTCGTCCTTGGCGGGAGTCCCCACAATGAGCAGTTCTTC
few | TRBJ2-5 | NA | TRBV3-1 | CASSHSEETQYF | TGTGCCAGCAGCCACAGCGAAGAGACCCAGTACTTC
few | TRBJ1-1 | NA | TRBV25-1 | CASSDPQQGDTEAFF | TGTGCCAGCAGTGACCCCCAACAGGGCGACACTGAAGCTTTCTTT
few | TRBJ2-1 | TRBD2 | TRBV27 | CASSSRLAGVWEQFF | TGTGCCAGCAGTTCGCGGCTAGCGGGGGTGTGGGAGCAGTTCTTC
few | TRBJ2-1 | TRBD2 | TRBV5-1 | CASSFDRLAITYNEQFF | TGCGCCAGCAGCTTTGATAGACTAGCTATTACCTACAATGAGCAGTTCTTC
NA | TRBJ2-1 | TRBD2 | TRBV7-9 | CASSKGGTSSLYEQFF | TGTGCCAGCAGCAAAGGCGGGACTAGCTCCTTATATGAGCAGTTCTTC
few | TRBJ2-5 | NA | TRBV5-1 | CASSLREPETQYF | TGCGCCAGCAGCCTCCGGGAGCCGGAGACCCAGTACTTC
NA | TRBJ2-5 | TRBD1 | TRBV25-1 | CASSETWDRAVQETQYF | TGTGCCAGCAGTGAAACCTGGGACAGGGCTGTACAAGAGACCCAGTACTTC
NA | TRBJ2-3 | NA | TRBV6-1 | CASRSGTSSTDTQYF | TGTGCCAGCAGATCCGGGACATCTAGCACAGATACGCAGTATTTT